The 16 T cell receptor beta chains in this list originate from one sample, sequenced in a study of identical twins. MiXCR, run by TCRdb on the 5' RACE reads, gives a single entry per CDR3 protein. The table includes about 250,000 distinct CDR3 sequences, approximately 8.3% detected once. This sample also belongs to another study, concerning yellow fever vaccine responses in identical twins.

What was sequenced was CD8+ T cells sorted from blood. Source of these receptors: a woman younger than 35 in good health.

CDR3 residues: CASSSLAGPRRETQYF. The CDR3 DNA is TGTGCCAGCAGCTCGTTAGCGGGGCCACGAAGAGAGACCCAGTACTTC. The chain links TRBV7-2 to TRBJ2-5, with TRBD2 identical over 8 bases. Germline-derived CDR1 and CDR2 are SGHTA and FQGNSA. V was pared by 4 bases and J by 4 bases, with 11 bases of the junction left unmatched. This CDR3 is 16 amino acids long.

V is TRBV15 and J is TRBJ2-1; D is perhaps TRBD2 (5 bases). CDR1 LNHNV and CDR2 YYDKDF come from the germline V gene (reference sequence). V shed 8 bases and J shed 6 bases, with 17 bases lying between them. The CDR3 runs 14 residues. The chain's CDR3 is CATGARTLSNEQFF. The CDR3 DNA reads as TGTGCCACCGGCGCACGGACTTTGAGCAATGAGCAGTTCTTC.

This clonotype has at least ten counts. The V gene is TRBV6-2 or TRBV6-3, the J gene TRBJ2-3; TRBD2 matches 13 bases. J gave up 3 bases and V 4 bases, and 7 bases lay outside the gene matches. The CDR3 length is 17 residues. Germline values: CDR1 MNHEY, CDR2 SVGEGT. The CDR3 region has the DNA TGTGCCAGCAGTTCCGGACTAGCGGGAGTCCCTACAGATACGCAGTATTTT. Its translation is CASSSGLAGVPTDTQYF.

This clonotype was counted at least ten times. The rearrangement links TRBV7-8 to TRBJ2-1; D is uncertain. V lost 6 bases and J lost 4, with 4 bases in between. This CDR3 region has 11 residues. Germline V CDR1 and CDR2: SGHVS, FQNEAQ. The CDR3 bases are TGTGCCAGCAGGGAATACAATGAGCAGTTCTTC. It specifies CASREYNEQFF.

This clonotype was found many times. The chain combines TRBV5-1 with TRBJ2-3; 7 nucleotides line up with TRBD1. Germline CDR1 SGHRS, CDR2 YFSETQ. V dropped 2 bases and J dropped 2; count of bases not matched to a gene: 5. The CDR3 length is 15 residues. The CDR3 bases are TGCGCCAGCAGCTTAGAGGACAGGATCACAGATACGCAGTATTTT. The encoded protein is CASSLEDRITDTQYF.

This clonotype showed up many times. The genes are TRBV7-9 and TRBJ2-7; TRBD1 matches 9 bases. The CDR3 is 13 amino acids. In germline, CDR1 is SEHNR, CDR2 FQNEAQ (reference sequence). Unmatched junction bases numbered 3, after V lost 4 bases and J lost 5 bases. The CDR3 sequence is CASSSGTGNEQYF. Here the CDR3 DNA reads TGTGCCAGCAGCTCCGGGACAGGGAACGAGCAGTACTTC.

The CDR3 is CASSRDRGYTEAFF. The CDR3 DNA sequence: TGTGCCAGCAGCCGGGACAGGGGTTACACTGAAGCTTTCTTT. This chain joins TRBV3-1 and TRBJ1-1, with 10 bases aligning to TRBD1. CDR1 and CDR2 (germline): LGHDT, YNNKEL (reference sequence). This CDR3 has 14 residues. With V trimmed by 4 bases and J by 3 bases, 2 bases remained unmatched.

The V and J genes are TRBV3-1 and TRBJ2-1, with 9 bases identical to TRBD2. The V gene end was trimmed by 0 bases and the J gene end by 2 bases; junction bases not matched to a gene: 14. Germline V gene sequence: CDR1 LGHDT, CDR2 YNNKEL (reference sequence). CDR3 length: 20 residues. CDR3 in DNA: TGTGCCAGCAGCCAAGACGGACACCAGAAGAGGACTAGCGCCTACAATGAGCAGTTCTTC. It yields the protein CASSQDGHQKRTSAYNEQFF.

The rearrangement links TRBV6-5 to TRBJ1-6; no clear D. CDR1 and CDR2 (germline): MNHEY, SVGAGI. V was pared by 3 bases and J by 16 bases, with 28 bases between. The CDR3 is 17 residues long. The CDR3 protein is CASSYHSRITQPSELHF. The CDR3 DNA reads TGTGCCAGCAGTTATCACTCCAGGATCACCCAACCTTCGGAGCTCCACTTT.

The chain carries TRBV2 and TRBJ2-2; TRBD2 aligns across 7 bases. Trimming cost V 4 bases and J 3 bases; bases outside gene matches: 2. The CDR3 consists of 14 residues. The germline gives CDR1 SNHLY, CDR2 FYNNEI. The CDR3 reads CASSGGRDTGELFF. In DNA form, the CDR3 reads TGTGCCAGCAGTGGCGGGAGAGACACCGGGGAGCTGTTTTTT.

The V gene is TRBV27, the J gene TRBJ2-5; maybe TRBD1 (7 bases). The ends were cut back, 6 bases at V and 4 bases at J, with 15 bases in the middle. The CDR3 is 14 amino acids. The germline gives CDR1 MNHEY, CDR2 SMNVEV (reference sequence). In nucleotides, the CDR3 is TGTGCCAGCAGCAAAATTCAGGGGGGAGAGACCCAGTACTTC. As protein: CASSKIQGGETQYF.

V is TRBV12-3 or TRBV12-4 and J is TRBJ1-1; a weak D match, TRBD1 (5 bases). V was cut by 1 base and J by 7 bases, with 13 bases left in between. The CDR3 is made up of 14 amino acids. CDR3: CASSLGGSSYEAFF. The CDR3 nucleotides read TGTGCCAGCAGTTTAGGGGGCAGCTCCTATGAAGCTTTCTTT.

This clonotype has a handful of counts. For the CDR3, the DNA is TGTGCCAGCAGTTTAGTGATCCGGCTAGCGGGAGGTTATGAGCAGTTCTTC. Translated, it gives CASSLVIRLAGGYEQFF. This chain joins TRBV12-3 or TRBV12-4 and TRBJ2-1, with 11 bases that match TRBD2. The CDR3 spans 17 residues. V lost 1 base, J lost 8 bases, and 10 bases stayed unmatched.

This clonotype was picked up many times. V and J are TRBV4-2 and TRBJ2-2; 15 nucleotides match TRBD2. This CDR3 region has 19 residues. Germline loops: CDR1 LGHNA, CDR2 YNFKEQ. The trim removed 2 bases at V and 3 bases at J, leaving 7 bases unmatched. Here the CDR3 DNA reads TGTGCCAGCAGCCAATCGCCGGGACTAGCGGGAGGTCACACCGGGGAGCTGTTTTTT. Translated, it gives CASSQSPGLAGGHTGELFF.

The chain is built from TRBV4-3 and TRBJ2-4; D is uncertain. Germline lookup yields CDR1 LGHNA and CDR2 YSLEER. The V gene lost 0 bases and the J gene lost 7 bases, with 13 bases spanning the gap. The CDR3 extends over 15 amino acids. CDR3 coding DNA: TGCGCCAGCAGCCAAGATTCCGGGTACGAGAACATTCAGTACTTC. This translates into CASSQDSGYENIQYF.

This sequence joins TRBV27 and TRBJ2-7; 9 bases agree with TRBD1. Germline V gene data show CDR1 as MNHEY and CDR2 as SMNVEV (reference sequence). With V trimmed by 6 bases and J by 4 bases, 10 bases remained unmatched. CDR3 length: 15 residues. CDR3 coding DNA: TGTGCCAGCAGCCAGGGACAGGGAGCCTTTTACGAGCAGTACTTC. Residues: CASSQGQGAFYEQYF.